This is a list of T cell receptor beta chains from one sample in a study of blood T cell repertoires in COVID-19. Assay used: immunoSEQ multiplex PCR; TCRdb lists only in-frame clones, some missing. The table lists some 130,000 clones, roughly 84% of them singletons. Source material: peripheral blood. These receptor sequences come from a man in his 60s with acute or convalescent COVID-19. Each CDR3 is given with its conserved first and last residue. The D gene is left open where the match is weak. Clone size is shown for a subset of rows, as once, few, many or a class of expanded clone.

clone_size	v_call	d_call	j_call	cdr3_aa	cdr3_nt
NA	TRBV9	NA	TRBJ2-5	CASSVRSRETQYF	TGTGCCAGCAGCGTACGTAGCCGGGAGACCCAGTACTTC
few	TRBV5-4	TRBD1	TRBJ1-6	CASSFRGPDSPLHF	TGTGCCAGCAGCTTTAGGGGGCCGGATTCACCCCTCCACTTT
NA	TRBV5-6	TRBD1	TRBJ2-3	CASSERTGVTDTQYF	TGTGCCAGCAGTGAAAGGACAGGGGTGACAGATACGCAGTATTTT
NA	TRBV4-2	NA	TRBJ1-1	CASSQPAGISTEAFF	TGTGCCAGCAGCCAACCTGCGGGGATATCCACTGAAGCTTTCTTT
NA	TRBV7-9	NA	TRBJ2-1	CASSLGFSGFEQFF	TGTGCCAGCAGCTTAGGGTTTTCAGGGTTTGAGCAGTTCTTC
NA	TRBV27	NA	TRBJ2-5	CASSSLYQETQYF	TGTGCCAGCAGTTCCCTGTACCAAGAGACCCAGTACTTC
NA	TRBV24-1	TRBD2	TRBJ2-7	CATSDSSGAYEQYF	TGTGCCACCAGTGATTCTAGCGGGGCCTACGAGCAGTACTTC
NA	TRBV21-1	NA	TRBJ1-2	CASSKEEGSHGYTF	TGTGCCAGCAGCAAAGAAGAGGGAAGCCATGGCTACACCTTC
few	TRBV9	TRBD1	TRBJ2-1	CASSQWDRAHEQFF	TGTGCCAGCAGCCAATGGGACAGGGCCCATGAGCAGTTCTTC
NA	TRBV9	NA	TRBJ1-6	CASSAPGSYNSPLHF	TGTGCCAGCAGCGCCCCGGGATCCTATAATTCACCCCTCCACTTT
NA	TRBV7-3	NA	TRBJ2-3	CASSPRGYHPTDTQYF	TGTGCCAGCAGCCCCCGGGGATACCACCCGACGGATACGCAGTATTTT
NA	TRBV9	NA	TRBJ1-1	CASSAGSIPGHKNTEAFF	TGTGCCAGCAGCGCCGGAAGTATCCCGGGACATAAGAACACTGAAGCTTTCTTT
NA	TRBV4-1	TRBD1	TRBJ2-1	CASSQATGTLGNEQFF	TGCGCCAGCAGCCAAGCGACAGGGACGTTAGGCAATGAGCAGTTCTTC
NA	TRBV6-2/TRBV6-3	NA	TRBJ2-2	CASSYQGRGFSSPNTGELFF	TGTGCCAGCAGTTACCAGGGTAGGGGGTTTAGCTCACCGAACACCGGGGAGCTGTTTTTT
NA	TRBV10-3	NA	TRBJ2-5	CAISESSLPQETQYF	TGTGCCATCAGTGAGTCGAGTCTACCTCAAGAGACCCAGTACTTC
NA	TRBV29-1	TRBD1	TRBJ2-7	CSVEGSPRDRPYEQYF	TGCAGCGTTGAAGGATCCCCCCGGGACAGACCTTACGAGCAGTACTTC
NA	TRBV12-3/TRBV12-4	NA	TRBJ1-2	CASRPGHNGYTF	TGTGCCAGCAGACCAGGACACAATGGCTACACCTTC
NA	TRBV10-2	TRBD2	TRBJ2-7	CASSSSGGPPYEQYF	TGCGCCAGCAGCAGTAGCGGGGGGCCCCCCTACGAGCAGTACTTC
once	TRBV3-1/TRBV3-2	NA	TRBJ2-4	CASSPGAGAGAAKNIQYF	TGTGCCAGCAGCCCAGGGGCCGGGGCGGGGGCAGCCAAAAACATTCAGTACTTC
NA	TRBV5-1	TRBD1	TRBJ1-4	CASRDLRDSRLNEKLFF	TGCGCCAGCAGGGATCTACGGGACAGTCGATTAAATGAAAAACTGTTTTTT
NA	TRBV6-1	TRBD2	TRBJ2-5	CASSELAGGQMETQYF	TGTGCCAGCAGTGAACTGGCGGGAGGGCAGATGGAGACCCAGTACTTC
NA	TRBV5-1	NA	TRBJ1-1	CASSTGQANTEAFF	TGCGCCAGCAGCACGGGACAAGCGAACACTGAAGCTTTCTTT